A selection of T cell receptor beta chains follows, all from one sample in a study of CD8 T cells in Susac syndrome. Using its own MiXCR run on the immunoSEQ multiplex PCR reads, TCRdb lists one record per CDR3 protein. Among 180,000 or so distinct CDR3 sequences, about 95% were seen once, and the ten largest hold roughly 0.088%. Sequencing used CD4+ T cells from PBMCs. These receptors came from a human donor with multiple sclerosis. Both conserved end residues are part of each CDR3. Fields, in order: V gene, clone size, D gene, J gene, CDR3 protein, CDR3 DNA. A D gene is named only where the DNA matches it firmly. A clone size is listed for some rows: how often the clone was seen (once, few, many), or a class if it is expanded.

v_gene: TRBV29-1
abundance: NA
d_gene: TRBD2
j_gene: TRBJ2-3
CDR3aa: CSNAIASGRLDTQYF
CDR3nt: TGCAGCAACGCCATAGCTAGCGGGAGACTAGATACGCAGTATTTT

v_gene: TRBV20-1
abundance: NA
d_gene: NA
j_gene: TRBJ1-5
CDR3aa: CSAAPGPDRPQHF
CDR3nt: TGCAGTGCCGCACCGGGCCCCGATCGGCCCCAGCATTTT

v_gene: TRBV29-1
abundance: once
d_gene: TRBD1
j_gene: TRBJ1-1
CDR3aa: CSEIRRGRVTEAFF
CDR3nt: TGCAGCGAGATCCGGAGGGGGCGGGTTACTGAAGCTTTCTTT

v_gene: TRBV28
abundance: NA
d_gene: NA
j_gene: TRBJ2-1
CDR3aa: CASSWTAYNEQFF
CDR3nt: TGTGCCAGCAGTTGGACGGCTTACAATGAGCAGTTCTTC

v_gene: TRBV5-1
abundance: NA
d_gene: NA
j_gene: TRBJ2-1
CDR3aa: CASRASVAGDRGWEQFF
CDR3nt: TGCGCCAGCCGTGCTTCAGTAGCGGGAGACAGGGGTTGGGAGCAGTTCTTC

v_gene: TRBV29-1
abundance: NA
d_gene: NA
j_gene: TRBJ1-4
CDR3aa: CSVGGRPATNEKLFF
CDR3nt: TGCAGCGTGGGGGGAAGGCCGGCAACTAATGAAAAACTGTTTTTT

v_gene: TRBV27
abundance: NA
d_gene: NA
j_gene: TRBJ1-1
CDR3aa: CASNQQRNTEAFF
CDR3nt: TGTGCCAGTAACCAACAAAGGAACACTGAAGCTTTCTTT

v_gene: TRBV6-2/TRBV6-3
abundance: NA
d_gene: NA
j_gene: TRBJ1-6
CDR3aa: CASIEQQGIPLHF
CDR3nt: TGTGCCAGCATCGAGCAACAAGGAATCCCCCTCCACTTT

v_gene: TRBV3-1
abundance: once
d_gene: NA
j_gene: TRBJ2-5
CDR3aa: CASLRHRGETQYF
CDR3nt: TGTGCCAGCCTACGCCACCGCGGGGAGACCCAGTACTTC

v_gene: TRBV29-1
abundance: NA
d_gene: NA
j_gene: TRBJ2-7
CDR3aa: CSVVVQRAYEQYF
CDR3nt: TGCAGCGTTGTCGTCCAAAGGGCCTACGAGCAGTACTTC

v_gene: TRBV12-3/TRBV12-4
abundance: NA
d_gene: TRBD1
j_gene: TRBJ1-6
CDR3aa: CASSKGTGENSPLHF
CDR3nt: TGTGCCAGCAGTAAGGGGACAGGGGAGAATTCACCCCTCCACTTT

v_gene: TRBV4-1
abundance: NA
d_gene: NA
j_gene: TRBJ1-2
CDR3aa: CASSQVRAENRYGYTF
CDR3nt: TGCGCCAGCAGCCAAGTCCGCGCAGAGAATCGGTATGGCTACACCTTC

v_gene: TRBV7-2
abundance: NA
d_gene: NA
j_gene: TRBJ1-4
CDR3aa: CASNRVGEKLFF
CDR3nt: TGTGCCAGTAACCGAGTAGGTGAAAAACTGTTTTTT

v_gene: TRBV7-9
abundance: NA
d_gene: NA
j_gene: TRBJ1-2
CDR3aa: CASSFGQAHYGYTF
CDR3nt: TGTGCCAGCAGCTTTGGTCAGGCCCACTATGGCTACACCTTC

v_gene: TRBV24-1
abundance: NA
d_gene: NA
j_gene: TRBJ1-5
CDR3aa: CATSDRWNQPQHF
CDR3nt: TGTGCCACCAGTGATAGGTGGAATCAGCCCCAGCATTTT

v_gene: TRBV24-1
abundance: NA
d_gene: NA
j_gene: TRBJ2-1
CDR3aa: CATSDLKGGVRSYNEQFF
CDR3nt: TGTGCCACCAGTGATTTGAAGGGGGGCGTCAGGTCCTACAATGAGCAGTTCTTC

v_gene: TRBV29-1
abundance: once
d_gene: NA
j_gene: TRBJ2-1
CDR3aa: CSVARLAYNEQFF
CDR3nt: TGCAGCGTTGCGAGGCTCGCCTACAATGAGCAGTTCTTC

v_gene: TRBV11-1
abundance: NA
d_gene: TRBD1
j_gene: TRBJ1-6
CDR3aa: CASSARTGVNSPLHF
CDR3nt: TGTGCCAGCAGCGCCCGGACAGGGGTGAATTCACCCCTCCACTTT

v_gene: TRBV12-3/TRBV12-4
abundance: once
d_gene: NA
j_gene: TRBJ1-6
CDR3aa: CASSFRGSPLHF
CDR3nt: TGTGCCAGCAGTTTCCGTGGGTCACCCCTCCACTTT

v_gene: TRBV12-3/TRBV12-4
abundance: NA
d_gene: NA
j_gene: TRBJ1-4
CDR3aa: CASSLVDRDEKLFF
CDR3nt: TGTGCCAGCAGTTTAGTAGACCGGGATGAAAAACTGTTTTTT

v_gene: TRBV24-1
abundance: NA
d_gene: NA
j_gene: TRBJ1-2
CDR3aa: CATSDSRTNYGYTF
CDR3nt: TGTGCCACCAGTGATTCCCGTACTAACTATGGCTACACCTTC

v_gene: TRBV27
abundance: NA
d_gene: TRBD1
j_gene: TRBJ1-2
CDR3aa: CASSLNRGRVYGYTF
CDR3nt: TGTGCCAGCAGTTTAAACAGGGGGCGAGTGTATGGCTACACCTTC

v_gene: TRBV29-1
abundance: once
d_gene: NA
j_gene: TRBJ2-2
CDR3aa: CSGLRDLNTGELFF
CDR3nt: TGCAGCGGCCTCCGGGATCTCAACACCGGGGAGCTGTTTTTT

v_gene: TRBV3-1
abundance: once
d_gene: NA
j_gene: TRBJ2-1
CDR3aa: CASSQDPASFNEQFF
CDR3nt: TGTGCCAGCAGCCAAGATCCGGCTAGCTTCAATGAGCAGTTCTTC

v_gene: TRBV6-5
abundance: NA
d_gene: TRBD1
j_gene: TRBJ2-7
CDR3aa: CASVLRTGGFEQHF
CDR3nt: TGTGCCAGTGTCCTGCGGACAGGGGGATTCGAGCAGCACTTC

v_gene: TRBV12-3/TRBV12-4
abundance: NA
d_gene: NA
j_gene: TRBJ1-1
CDR3aa: CASRQRRSNLNTEAFF
CDR3nt: TGTGCCAGCAGACAAAGGCGGTCCAACCTGAACACTGAAGCTTTCTTT

v_gene: TRBV7-8
abundance: NA
d_gene: NA
j_gene: TRBJ1-3
CDR3aa: CASSLDRMYGNTIYF
CDR3nt: TGTGCCAGCAGCTTAGACAGAATGTATGGAAACACCATATATTTT

v_gene: TRBV21-1
abundance: NA
d_gene: NA
j_gene: TRBJ2-4
CDR3aa: CASSKARGIQYF
CDR3nt: TGTGCCAGCAGCAAAGCGAGGGGCATTCAGTACTTC

v_gene: TRBV9
abundance: NA
d_gene: NA
j_gene: TRBJ2-5
CDR3aa: CASSVGWDQRTQYF
CDR3nt: TGTGCCAGCAGCGTAGGATGGGACCAAAGGACCCAGTACTTC

v_gene: TRBV15
abundance: NA
d_gene: NA
j_gene: TRBJ2-3
CDR3aa: CATSRLPTMPTVRTDTQYF
CDR3nt: TGTGCCACCAGCAGGCTCCCCACGATGCCAACAGTCCGTACAGATACGCAGTATTTT

v_gene: TRBV13
abundance: NA
d_gene: NA
j_gene: TRBJ2-5
CDR3aa: CASSLTGGRFQETQYF
CDR3nt: TGTGCCAGCAGCTTAACCGGGGGACGGTTCCAAGAGACCCAGTACTTC

v_gene: TRBV6-5
abundance: NA
d_gene: NA
j_gene: TRBJ1-2
CDR3aa: CASSYSALNYGYTF
CDR3nt: TGTGCCAGCAGTTACTCGGCACTTAACTATGGCTACACCTTC

v_gene: TRBV29-1
abundance: NA
d_gene: TRBD1
j_gene: TRBJ1-2
CDR3aa: CSVDATGGNVYTF
CDR3nt: TGCAGCGTTGACGCCACAGGGGGGAACGTCTACACCTTC

v_gene: TRBV24-1
abundance: NA
d_gene: NA
j_gene: TRBJ1-2
CDR3aa: CATSEGAAGHYGYTF
CDR3nt: TGTGCCACCAGTGAGGGGGCTGCCGGTCATTATGGCTACACCTTC

v_gene: TRBV10-3
abundance: NA
d_gene: NA
j_gene: TRBJ1-1
CDR3aa: CAISEGGGAGTEAFF
CDR3nt: TGTGCCATCAGTGAGGGTGGGGGCGCGGGCACTGAAGCTTTCTTT

v_gene: TRBV9
abundance: NA
d_gene: NA
j_gene: TRBJ2-5
CDR3aa: CASSVGALGGLEETQYF
CDR3nt: TGTGCCAGCAGCGTAGGGGCCTTGGGGGGTCTCGAAGAGACCCAGTACTTC

v_gene: TRBV3-1
abundance: NA
d_gene: TRBD2
j_gene: TRBJ2-1
CDR3aa: CASSQEESSGFYNEQFF
CDR3nt: TGTGCCAGCAGCCAAGAAGAGTCTAGCGGATTCTACAATGAGCAGTTCTTC

v_gene: TRBV20-1
abundance: NA
d_gene: NA
j_gene: TRBJ2-7
CDR3aa: CSARGTYGTYEQYF
CDR3nt: TGCAGTGCTAGGGGGACATATGGAACCTACGAGCAGTACTTC

v_gene: TRBV29-1
abundance: NA
d_gene: TRBD2
j_gene: TRBJ2-7
CDR3aa: CSVVWREHSYEQYF
CDR3nt: TGCAGCGTTGTTTGGCGGGAGCACTCCTACGAGCAGTACTTC

v_gene: TRBV29-1
abundance: NA
d_gene: TRBD1
j_gene: TRBJ2-5
CDR3aa: CSVELLTGTGYRYF
CDR3nt: TGCAGCGTTGAATTGCTCACCGGGACAGGGTATAGGTACTTC

v_gene: TRBV12-3/TRBV12-4
abundance: NA
d_gene: TRBD1
j_gene: TRBJ2-5
CDR3aa: CASSFWDRVRETQYF
CDR3nt: TGTGCTAGCAGTTTTTGGGACAGGGTCAGAGAGACCCAGTACTTC

v_gene: TRBV7-2
abundance: NA
d_gene: NA
j_gene: TRBJ2-7
CDR3aa: CASSPPVGHYEQYF
CDR3nt: TGTGCCAGCAGCCCACCCGTTGGGCACTACGAGCAGTACTTC

v_gene: TRBV9
abundance: few
d_gene: NA
j_gene: TRBJ2-4
CDR3aa: CASSVGVAKNIQYF
CDR3nt: TGTGCCAGCAGCGTAGGCGTAGCCAAAAACATTCAGTACTTC

v_gene: TRBV28
abundance: NA
d_gene: TRBD2
j_gene: TRBJ2-7
CDR3aa: CASSPGLAGWYF
CDR3nt: TGTGCCAGCAGCCCGGGACTAGCGGGATGGTACTTC

v_gene: TRBV9
abundance: NA
d_gene: NA
j_gene: TRBJ1-3
CDR3aa: CASSVGDSGNTIYF
CDR3nt: TGTGCCAGCAGCGTAGGGGACTCTGGAAACACCATATATTTT

v_gene: TRBV20-1
abundance: NA
d_gene: NA
j_gene: TRBJ2-1
CDR3aa: CSARDRFLNEQFF
CDR3nt: TGCAGTGCTAGAGATCGCTTTCTCAATGAGCAGTTCTTC

v_gene: TRBV3-1
abundance: NA
d_gene: TRBD1
j_gene: TRBJ2-3
CDR3aa: CASSSRQGVSTDTQYF
CDR3nt: TGTGCCAGCAGCTCGAGACAGGGGGTTAGCACAGATACGCAGTATTTT

v_gene: TRBV29-1
abundance: NA
d_gene: TRBD2
j_gene: TRBJ2-7
CDR3aa: CSVPAGGLGLYEQYF
CDR3nt: TGCAGCGTTCCTGCGGGAGGTTTAGGTCTTTACGAGCAGTACTTC

v_gene: TRBV18
abundance: NA
d_gene: NA
j_gene: TRBJ2-7
CDR3aa: CASSPVTGQPGEQYF
CDR3nt: TGTGCCAGCTCACCAGTTACAGGGCAGCCGGGCGAGCAGTACTTC

v_gene: TRBV7-7
abundance: NA
d_gene: NA
j_gene: TRBJ2-1
CDR3aa: CASSPRVFHNEQFF
CDR3nt: TGTGCCAGCAGCCCAAGGGTTTTCCACAATGAGCAGTTCTTC

v_gene: TRBV2
abundance: NA
d_gene: TRBD1
j_gene: TRBJ2-7
CDR3aa: CASYRTGSSYEQYF
CDR3nt: TGTGCCAGCTATCGGACAGGTAGCTCCTACGAGCAGTACTTC

v_gene: TRBV3-1
abundance: NA
d_gene: TRBD2
j_gene: TRBJ2-5
CDR3aa: CASSQAGGRETQYF
CDR3nt: TGTGCCAGCAGCCAGGCGGGGGGAAGGGAGACCCAGTACTTC